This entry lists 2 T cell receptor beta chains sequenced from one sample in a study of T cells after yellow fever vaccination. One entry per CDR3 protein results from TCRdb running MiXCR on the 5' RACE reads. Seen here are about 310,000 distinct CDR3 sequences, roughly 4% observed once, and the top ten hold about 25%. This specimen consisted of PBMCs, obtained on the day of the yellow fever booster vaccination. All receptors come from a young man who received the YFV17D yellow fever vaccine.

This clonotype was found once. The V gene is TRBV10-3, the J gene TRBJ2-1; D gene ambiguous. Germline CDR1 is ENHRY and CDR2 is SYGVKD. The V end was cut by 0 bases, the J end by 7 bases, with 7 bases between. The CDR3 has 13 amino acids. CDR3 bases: TGTGCCATCAGTGAGTCCCCACAGAATGAGCAGTTCTTC. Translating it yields CAISESPQNEQFF.

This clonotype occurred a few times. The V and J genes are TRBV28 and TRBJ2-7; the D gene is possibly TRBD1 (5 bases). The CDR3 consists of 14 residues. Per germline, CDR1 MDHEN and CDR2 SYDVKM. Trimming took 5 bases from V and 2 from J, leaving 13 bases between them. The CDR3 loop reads CASSPLQGPYEQYF. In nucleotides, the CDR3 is TGTGCCAGCAGTCCTCTCCAGGGTCCCTACGAGCAGTACTTC. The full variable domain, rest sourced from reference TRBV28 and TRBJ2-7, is DVKVTQSSRYLVKRTGEKVFLECVQDMDHENMFWYRQDPGLGLRLIYFSYDVKMKEKGDIPEGYSVSREKKERFSLILESASTNQTSMYLCASSPLQGPYEQYFGPGTRLTVT.